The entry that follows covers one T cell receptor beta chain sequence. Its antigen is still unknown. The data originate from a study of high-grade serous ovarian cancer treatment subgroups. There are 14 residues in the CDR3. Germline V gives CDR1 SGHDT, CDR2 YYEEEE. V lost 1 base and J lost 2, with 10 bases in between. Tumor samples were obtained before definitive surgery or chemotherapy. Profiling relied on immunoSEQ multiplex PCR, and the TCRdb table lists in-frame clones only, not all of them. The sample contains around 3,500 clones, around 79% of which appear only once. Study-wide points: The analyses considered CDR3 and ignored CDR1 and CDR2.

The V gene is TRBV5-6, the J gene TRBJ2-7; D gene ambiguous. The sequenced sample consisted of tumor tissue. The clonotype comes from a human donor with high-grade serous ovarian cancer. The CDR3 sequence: CASSLRFSTYEQYF. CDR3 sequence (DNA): TGTGCCAGCAGCTTGCGGTTTTCCACCTACGAGCAGTACTTC.